One sample yielded the 9 T cell receptor beta chains listed below, sequenced in a study of shared clonotypes between healthy human individuals. Profiling relied on immunoSEQ multiplex PCR, and the TCRdb table lists in-frame clones only, not all of them. The sample holds about half a million clones, around four fifths seen once. Specimen: PBMCs. These receptors were taken from a middle-aged woman in good health. Some clones in this sample may be carry-over from other donors' samples.

This sequence joins TRBV2 and TRBJ2-2, with D perhaps assigned TRBD1 or TRBD2 (5 bases each). The CDR3 is 15 amino acids. Germline-derived CDR1 and CDR2 are SNHLY and FYNNEI. The germline V and J ends were trimmed by 6 bases and 4 bases, with 15 bases remaining between them. The CDR3: CASSAEGPSTGELFF. Here the CDR3 DNA reads TGTGCCAGCAGCGCCGAGGGGCCAAGCACCGGGGAGCTGTTTTTT.

This clone was detected only a few times. The chain is built from TRBV11-2 and TRBJ2-7; the D gene is possibly TRBD1 (5 bases). Trimming stripped 0 bases from V and 2 bases from J, with 14 bases between. The CDR3 runs 16 residues. CDR1 and CDR2 from the germline V gene are SGHAT and FQNNGV. In DNA form, the CDR3 reads TGTGCCAGCAGCTTAGATTGGAGTGCGACAGCCTACGAGCAGTACTTC. It yields the protein CASSLDWSATAYEQYF.

The chain employs TRBV30 and TRBJ2-5; D remains ambiguous. This CDR3 has 13 amino acids. Trimming stripped 0 bases from V and 5 bases from J, with 10 bases between. CDR1 GTSNPN and CDR2 SVGIG come from the germline V gene (reference sequence). The CDR3 reads CAWSVLPTETQYF. CDR3 in DNA: TGTGCCTGGAGTGTACTACCTACGGAGACCCAGTACTTC.

About this clone: One end of the junction fails to match germline, which may point to a read error. The chain recombines TRBV29-1 with TRBJ1-2; D possibly corresponds to TRBD1 (5 bases). The germline V gene has CDR1 SQVTM and CDR2 ANQGSEA. This CDR3 spans 12 amino acids. Here the CDR3 DNA reads TGCAGCGTTGAAACTTGGGGGGTCGGTGTCTCCTTC. Translated: CSVETWGVGVSF.

This chain links TRBV5-4 with TRBJ1-4; TRBD1 is a possible D gene (5 bases). Germline V gene sequence: CDR1 SGHNT, CDR2 YYREEE (reference sequence). V lost 0 bases, J lost 10 bases, and 19 bases lay in between. This CDR3 comprises 16 residues. The CDR3 protein is CASSLDPGTTNGKLFF. DNA for the CDR3: TGTGCCAGCAGCTTGGACCCAGGGACCACGAACGGAAAACTGTTTTTT.

This clone was recorded a few times. The sample has other DNA sequences that encode this CDR3 too. The rearrangement links TRBV7-6 to TRBJ2-7, with D hard to call. Germline CDR1 is SGHVS and CDR2 is FNYEAQ. The CDR3 contains 14 residues. V gave up 1 base and J gave up 1 base, with 8 bases separating them. The CDR3 here is CASSLGVGSYEQYF. CDR3 DNA sequence: TGTGCCAGCAGCTTAGGGGTAGGGTCCTACGAGCAGTACTTC.

The CDR3 nucleotides read TGTGCCAGTAGTCCTCCATGGCCGGGCTCCTACGAGCAGTACTTC. It encodes CASSPPWPGSYEQYF. J is TRBJ2-7 and V is TRBV19; no clear D. CDR3 length equals 15 residues. Trimming removed 5 bases from V and 0 bases from J, with 14 bases in between. CDR1 and CDR2 (germline): LNHDA, SQIVND (reference sequence).

About this clone: At one of its ends the junction is not consistent with the germline gene, which may arise from a read error. CDR3 bases: TGCGCCTGCAGGAGTGCAACTAATGAAAAACTGTTTTTT. Translation: CACRSATNEKLFF. V gene TRBV4-1 combines with J gene TRBJ1-4; no clear D gene. CDR1 and CDR2 (germline): MGHRA, YSYEKL. The CDR3 extends over 13 amino acids.

The V and J genes are TRBV5-1 and TRBJ2-7; 7 bases fit TRBD2. V dropped 0 bases and J dropped 1; count of bases not matched to a gene: 7. The V gene's germline CDR1 is SGHRS and CDR2 YFSETQ. CDR3 length: 16 amino acids. DNA for the CDR3: TGCGCCAGCAGCTTGGGTCTAGCGGCGAATTCCTACGAGCAGTACTTC. Translated: CASSLGLAANSYEQYF.